One and the same sample provided the 9 T cell receptor beta chains below, sequenced in a study of beta chain features in type 1 diabetes. Regarding the study as a whole: Among all four CD4+ subsets, Type 1 diabetes patients had TCRB CDR3s that were moderately but significantly shorter.

Their antigen targets remain unknown. Since all of the isolated RNA was reverse transcribed, expressed TCRB transcripts were what got sequenced. The protocol was immunoSEQ multiplex PCR, while the TCRdb copy is restricted to in-frame clones and leaves out a portion. The repertoire holds 250,000 to 300,000 clones, with approximately 25% as singletons. Sequenced material: naive CD4+ T cells from blood. The receptors originated from a woman aged 30 to 39 with type 1 diabetes.

The gene calls are TRBV7-2 and TRBJ1-4; D remains ambiguous. With 4 bases removed from V and 5 bases from J, the gap between germline ends came to 8 bases. The length of the CDR3 is 13 residues. The germline V gene has CDR1 SGHTA and CDR2 FQGNSA. In DNA form, the CDR3 reads TGTGCCAGCAGCTCCCCCTTCAATGAAAAACTGTTTTTT. This translates into CASSSPFNEKLFF.

This clone has just a few counts. V is TRBV19 and J is TRBJ2-3, with 7 bases identical to TRBD2. V was clipped by 7 bases and J by 4 bases; unmatched bases: 14. The CDR3 spans 16 residues. Germline V gene sequence: CDR1 LNHDA, CDR2 SQIVND (reference sequence). CDR3 in DNA: TGTGCCAGTAAGCCCCCCGGGGCTAGCGGCGCAGATACGCAGTATTTT. This translates into CASKPPGASGADTQYF. The entire variable domain, with the rest obtained from reference TRBV19 and TRBJ2-3, is as follows: DGGITQSPKYLFRKEGQNVTLSCEQNLNHDAMYWYRQDPGQGLRLIYYSQIVNDFQKGDIAEGYSVSREKKESFPLTVTSAQKNPTAFYLCASKPPGASGADTQYFGPGTRLTVL.

The rearrangement links TRBV4-2 to TRBJ2-3, with 13 positions matching TRBD2. The CDR3 sequence is 17 residues long. The V gene's germline CDR1 is LGHNA and CDR2 YNFKEQ. Losses at the gene ends were 4 bases for V and 5 bases for J; bases not matched to a gene: 9. The DNA of the CDR3 is TGTGCCAGCAGCCCAATAGGACTAGCGGGAGCAAGAGATACGCAGTATTTT. It encodes CASSPIGLAGARDTQYF.

The rearrangement joins TRBV29-1 to TRBJ2-7; perhaps TRBD2 as D (6 bases). In germline, CDR1 is SQVTM, CDR2 ANQGSEA. The V and J ends lost 4 bases and 2 bases respectively, with 15 bases between them. The CDR3 extends over 14 amino acids. The CDR3 spells CSVVVAERPYEQYF. The CDR3, as DNA: TGCAGCGTTGTAGTAGCGGAGAGGCCCTACGAGCAGTACTTC.

This clone was seen a few times. This chain connects TRBV9 to TRBJ1-1; perhaps TRBD1 as D (6 bases). From germline, CDR1 is SGDLS and CDR2 YYNGEE. The V end was cut by 0 bases, the J end by 0 bases, with 9 bases between. CDR3 length: 15 amino acids. CDR3 coding DNA: TGTGCCAGCAGCGTAGGAGGACAGATGAACACTGAAGCTTTCTTT. Its translation: CASSVGGQMNTEAFF.

The chain is built from TRBV4-1 and TRBJ2-1, with 10 bases that match TRBD1. The CDR3 is made up of 19 amino acids. V lost 4 bases and J lost 6; bases outside the gene matches: 18. Germline-derived CDR1 and CDR2 are MGHRA and YSYEKL. CDR3 amino acids: CASSPYNLLRDRGSNEQFF. The CDR3 nucleotides read TGCGCCAGCAGCCCGTACAATCTCCTCCGGGACAGGGGTTCCAATGAGCAGTTCTTC.

A few counts support this clone. This sequence joins TRBV7-3 and TRBJ2-7; unclear D gene. CDR1 and CDR2 (germline): SGHTA, FQGTGA. This CDR3 is built from 13 residues. V was shortened by 5 bases and J by 6 bases, with 14 bases between the two germline ends. CDR3 coding DNA: TGTGCCAGCAGCCCAAGTGGTAGCTTCGAGCAGTACTTC. Amino acids: CASSPSGSFEQYF.

This clone occurred a few times. The gene calls are TRBV30 and TRBJ2-3; a weak D match, TRBD1 (5 bases). The CDR3 spans 14 residues. The germline V gene encodes CDR1 GTSNPN and CDR2 SVGIG (reference sequence). Trimming shortened V by 8 bases and J by 0 bases, and 15 bases separated the two germline ends. CDR3 protein: CAQGRAPSTDTQYF. The DNA of the CDR3 is TGTGCCCAGGGTAGGGCGCCTAGCACAGATACGCAGTATTTT.

This clone was seen only a few times. This chain connects TRBV6-6 to TRBJ1-4, with 10 bases aligning to TRBD1. Trimming removed 4 bases from V and 7 bases from J; junction bases left unmatched: 3. CDR3 length: 14 residues. Germline assignment: CDR1 MNHNY and CDR2 SVGAGI (reference sequence). The CDR3 bases are TGTGCCAGCAGTTGGACAGGGGGTTTTGAAAAACTGTTTTTT. It codes for CASSWTGGFEKLFF.